This T cell receptor (beta chain) came from a study of T cell responses to AZD1222 COVID-19 vaccine. The wider study: Second-dose intervals near 4 or 12 weeks were combined.

Comment on this clone: As yet, its antigen is unknown.

Clones were read by immunoSEQ multiplex PCR, and TCRdb kept only the in-frame ones, dropping some. The sample lists approximately 120,000 clones, 88% occurring once. Study results and caveats: With two AZD1222 doses given, Spike-specific TCR breadth and depth both rose.

The J segment lost 4 bases and the V segment lost 4 bases, leaving 13 bases of the junction unmatched. The CDR3 contains 18 residues. Germline values: CDR1 SGHTA, CDR2 FQGNSA. This TCR derives from an adult in good health. The source was peripheral blood, collected on day 0 of AZD1222 vaccination. The V gene is TRBV7-2, the J gene TRBJ1-2; 12 bases are a match to TRBD1. CDR3 coding DNA: TGTGCCAGCAGCTCATCCCGGGACAGGGGGCTGTGGTTCTATGGCTACACCTTC. This translates into CASSSSRDRGLWFYGYTF.